This T cell receptor beta chain was obtained from a study of CD8+ T cells in alopecia areata. For the study at large: Each of the treated patients was given oral tofacitinib, 5 to 10 mg twice daily, for moderate-to-severe alopecia areata. Percent affected scalp area, the SALT score, rated treated patients' severity.

The germline V and J ends were trimmed by 3 bases and 0 bases, with 9 bases remaining between them. CDR3 length equals 16 residues. Germline V gene lookup returns CDR1 SGHVS and CDR2 FNYEAQ. The sequencing template was cDNA reverse transcribed from extracted RNA. Only in-frame clones appear in the TCRdb table, and some are missing; sequencing was by immunoSEQ multiplex PCR. The sample holds around 86,000 clones; 60% to 80% are singletons and the top ten take around 16%. Sample treatment: oral pan-JAK inhibitor, 5-10 mg twice daily. Researchers gathered lesional scalp punch biopsies and peripheral blood from patients with alopecia areata.

The sequence came from a human donor with alopecia areata. Sample: CD8+ T cells sorted from blood, taken at approximately week 42, from a patient treated with tofacitinib. The chain couples TRBV7-6 to TRBJ1-6; a weak D match, TRBD1 (5 bases). The CDR3, as DNA: TGTGCCAGCAGCTTGGGGGAGATCTCCTATAATTCACCCCTCCACTTT. It translates to CASSLGEISYNSPLHF. The full variable domain, rest sourced from reference TRBV7-6 and TRBJ1-6, is GAGVSQSPRYKVTKRGQDVALRCDPISGHVSLYWYRQALGQGPEFLTYFNYEAQQDKSGLPNDRFSAERPEGSISTLTIQRTEQRDSAMYRCASSLGEISYNSPLHFGNGTRLTVT.